This TCR beta chain is drawn from a study of cytomegalovirus exposure and HLA in healthy donors. From germline, CDR1 is MDHEN and CDR2 SYDVKM. Trimming stripped 7 bases from V and 0 bases from J, with 7 bases between. The CDR3 spans 13 residues. General study points: Within an earlier analysis, most TCR beta V segments proved productive either about 87% or about 30% of the time.

Use of 60 Vbeta and 13 Jbeta primers characterized the PCR. Sequencing used immunoSEQ multiplex PCR; TCRdb keeps in-frame clones, though not all of them. The sample includes about 120,000 clones, roughly 82% of them seen just once. With regard to this clone: Its antigen is still unknown.

The chain employs TRBV28 and TRBJ2-1, with D possibly matching TRBD1 (5 bases). This receptor was taken from a man aged 35 to 55 in good health and CMV-seropositive. The sample was PBMCs. Here the CDR3 reads CASTGHSYNEQFF. The CDR3 DNA follows: TGTGCCAGCACAGGGCACTCCTACAATGAGCAGTTCTTC.